This T cell receptor (beta chain) stems from a study of T-cell memory formation after mild COVID-19. Study results and caveats: Some responding clones appeared in pre-infection memory, suggesting cross-reactive memory joined. For contracting clones, CD4+ ones sat mainly in CM and EM, CD8+ in EMRA. A second wave expanding day 15 to 37 was CD4+-biased; contracting clones were balanced.

TCRdb redid the calling of the 5' RACE reads with MiXCR, one entry per CDR3 protein. The sample records about 250,000 distinct CDR3 sequences, approximately 15% being singletons. This CDR3 comprises 16 residues. V was pared by 5 bases and J by 3 bases, with 16 bases between. As regards this clonotype: Its antigen is unknown.

The sequenced material came from PBMCs or a T cell subset sorted from them (not recorded which). The chain joins TRBV12-3 or TRBV12-4 to TRBJ2-2, with D unclear. This clonotype originated in an adult woman who had mild COVID-19 (a few samples of this study predate the infection). Cell type and time point are not known. The CDR3 loop is CASSRFPTKDTGELFF. The CDR3 region has the DNA TGTGCCAGCAGTCGCTTCCCCACGAAAGACACCGGGGAGCTGTTTTTT.